These 3 T cell receptor beta chains were all obtained from the same sample, sequenced in a study of blood T cell repertoires in COVID-19. Sequenced by immunoSEQ multiplex PCR; TCRdb stores in-frame clones only, minus some. The table includes under 250,000 clones, about 80% detected once. Sequencing used peripheral blood. The receptor source for this set is a young man who had recovered from COVID-19.

The chain has TRBV5-5 and TRBJ1-5; perhaps TRBD1 as D (6 bases). Germline V gives CDR1 SGHKS, CDR2 YYEKEE (reference sequence). Trimming pared 4 bases from V and 7 bases from J, leaving 30 bases between. The CDR3 has 19 residues. This CDR3 reads CASSLAPLPRGFGGQPQHF. The CDR3 bases are TGTGCCAGCAGCCTAGCTCCCCTACCCAGGGGCTTTGGGGGCCAGCCCCAGCATTTT.

V usage is TRBV9 and J usage is TRBJ2-1, with 9 bases identical to TRBD2. The CDR3 extends over 18 amino acids. V was clipped by 1 base and J by 3 bases; unmatched bases: 11. CDR1 and CDR2 from the germline V gene are SGDLS and YYNGEE. The CDR3 nucleotides are TGTGCCAGCAGCGTAAGTGGAGGGGAAGCGGGGGGCTACAATGAGCAGTTCTTC. Its translation: CASSVSGGEAGGYNEQFF.

The V call is TRBV19, the J call TRBJ1-4; tentative D call: TRBD1 (5 bases). The CDR3 totals 13 residues. Germline CDR1 LNHDA, CDR2 SQIVND (reference sequence). V gave up 5 bases and J gave up 5 bases, with 9 bases separating them. CDR3: CASSPDINEKLFF. CDR3 bases: TGTGCCAGTAGTCCGGACATCAATGAAAAACTGTTTTTT.